Listed here is a single T cell receptor beta chain. No antigen is known for it. The entry originates in a study of T cell repertoires in cytomegalovirus infection. Study-level information: Well-studied HLA-B-restricted CMV epitopes were used in the study alongside recently identified HLA-C-restricted ones. In public TCR beta signatures, there were indications of both CMV infection and matching HLA type.

Findings and limits, study-wide: What dominated the ex vivo response were HLA-C-restricted CMV-specific TCR beta clonotypes.

Each CDR3 protein is one row after TCRdb ran MiXCR on the reads. This sample has roughly 570,000 distinct CDR3 sequences, with just under 40% found just once. The CDR3 covers 17 residues. The germline gives CDR1 SGHDN, CDR2 FVKESK. V lost 7 bases, J lost 0 bases, and 19 bases lay in between. The sample here was cultured PBMCs, taken from culture after CMV antigen stimulation. The V and J genes are TRBV14 and TRBJ2-1; D is possibly TRBD1 (5 bases). The receptor was derived from a human donor in good health (CMV status not recorded). Some clones in this sample may be carry-over from other donors' samples. The CDR3 sequence is CASNGAPGSRSYNEQFF. The CDR3 nucleotides read TGTGCCAGCAATGGTGCCCCAGGGTCCCGCTCCTACAATGAGCAGTTCTTC.